A selection of T cell receptor beta chains follows, all from one sample in a study of T-cell memory formation after mild COVID-19. TCRdb itself ran the 5' RACE reads through MiXCR, one entry per CDR3 protein. The data show about 340,000 distinct CDR3 sequences, approximately 15% seen once. Sequenced input: PBMCs or a T cell subset sorted from them (not recorded which). The origin of the receptors is a man aged 18 to 29 who had mild COVID-19 (a few samples of this study predate the infection). Cell type and time point are not known. CDR3s include the opening cysteine and the closing phenylalanine or tryptophan. A D gene is named only where the DNA matches it firmly. Clone size is shown for a subset of rows, as once, few, many or a class of expanded clone.

D: .
size: many
J: TRBJ1-3
V: TRBV6-5
DNA: TGTGCCAGCAGTTACGCAGACGTCGCCGGAAACACCATATATTTT
CDR3: CASSYADVAGNTIYF

D: TRBD2
size: .
J: TRBJ2-3
V: TRBV29-1
DNA: TGCAGCGCCACGAGGACTAGCGGGAACACAGATACGCAGTATTTT
CDR3: CSATRTSGNTDTQYF

D: .
size: few
J: TRBJ2-1
V: TRBV3-1
DNA: TGTGCCAGCAGCCAAGATATCCGTAGGCAGTTCTTC
CDR3: CASSQDIRRQFF

D: TRBD1
size: .
J: TRBJ2-7
V: TRBV7-8
DNA: TGTGCCAGCAGCTCTATTCGCCAGGACAGGGGAAGACGCGAGCAGTACTTC
CDR3: CASSSIRQDRGRREQYF

D: TRBD1
size: few
J: TRBJ2-5
V: TRBV20-1
DNA: TGCAGTGTTATAGACAGGGGGTATAGAGAGACCCAGTACTTC
CDR3: CSVIDRGYRETQYF

D: TRBD1
size: .
J: TRBJ1-1
V: TRBV7-9
DNA: TGTGCCAGCAGCGGGCCGCAGGGGGGCCTGGAAGCTTTCTTT
CDR3: CASSGPQGGLEAFF

D: .
size: .
J: TRBJ2-5
V: TRBV11-2
DNA: TGTGCCAGCAGCTTGGGGGTGCGCCAAGAGACCCAGTACTTC
CDR3: CASSLGVRQETQYF

D: TRBD1
size: .
J: TRBJ1-3
V: TRBV7-9
DNA: TGTGCCAGCAGCGTTCCGACAGGGCACTCAGGTGGAAACACCATATATTTT
CDR3: CASSVPTGHSGGNTIYF

D: .
size: .
J: TRBJ1-5
V: TRBV7-2
DNA: TGTGCCAGCAGCCGGGTGGGAGGGACGGGTCAGCCCCAGCATTTT
CDR3: CASSRVGGTGQPQHF

D: TRBD1
size: .
J: TRBJ2-3
V: TRBV15
DNA: TGTGCCACCAGCAGGGGACGGGACAGGGGAACGGATACGCAGTATTTT
CDR3: CATSRGRDRGTDTQYF

D: TRBD1
size: few
J: TRBJ1-2
V: TRBV5-1
DNA: TGCGCCAGCAGCCCGGGACAGGGCTTCGACTATGGCTACACCTTC
CDR3: CASSPGQGFDYGYTF

D: .
size: .
J: TRBJ1-5
V: TRBV27
DNA: TGTGCCAGCAGTTTGGGGGGTTTCGGCAATCAGCCCCAGCATTTT
CDR3: CASSLGGFGNQPQHF

D: TRBD1
size: .
J: TRBJ2-3
V: TRBV11-2
DNA: TGTGCCAGCAGCCAACGACAGGGTGGTAGGACAGATACGCAGTATTTT
CDR3: CASSQRQGGRTDTQYF

D: .
size: few
J: TRBJ2-2
V: TRBV29-1
DNA: TGCAGCATCGGGCGAACGAACACCGGGGAGCTGTTTTTT
CDR3: CSIGRTNTGELFF

D: .
size: few
J: TRBJ2-3
V: TRBV5-1
DNA: TGCGCCAGCAGCTTAACCGGGACAACCTTCACAGATACGCAGTATTTT
CDR3: CASSLTGTTFTDTQYF

D: .
size: few
J: TRBJ2-3
V: TRBV28
DNA: TGTGCCAGCAGACCGGGTCGAGCTAACACAGATACGCAGTATTTT
CDR3: CASRPGRANTDTQYF

D: TRBD1
size: few
J: TRBJ2-5
V: TRBV7-9
DNA: TGTGCCAGCAGCTTATCGTCACAGGGGGTAGGAGAGACCCAGTACTTC
CDR3: CASSLSSQGVGETQYF